This section outlines one T cell receptor beta chain sequence together with its context. These data originate in a study of CD8 T cells in Susac syndrome. Germline CDR1 is SNHLY and CDR2 is FYNNEI. The CDR3 runs to 14 residues. Trimming removed 5 bases at V and 7 bases at J, with 12 bases between. The RNA input was about 0.5 to 1 ug, and it was reverse transcribed with random hexamers. Each CDR3 protein is one row after TCRdb ran MiXCR on the immunoSEQ multiplex PCR reads. The profile shows approximately 200,000 distinct CDR3 sequences, around 93% of them singletons. The clonotype comes from a human donor with multiple sclerosis. The J gene is TRBJ1-6, the V gene TRBV2, with D maybe TRBD1 (5 bases). The sample was CD4+ T cells from PBMCs. The CDR3 region is CASSRDRENSPLHF. The CDR3 DNA reads as TGTGCCAGCAGTAGGGACCGCGAAAATTCACCCCTCCACTTT.